One and the same sample provided the 13 T cell receptor beta chains below, sequenced in a study of blood T cell repertoires in COVID-19. Clones were read by immunoSEQ multiplex PCR, and TCRdb kept only the in-frame ones, dropping some. The table lists about 150,000 clones, roughly 82% of them singletons. Sequenced sample: peripheral blood. All receptors derive from a human donor with acute or convalescent COVID-19. The donor label of this sample is uncertain.

This clone was observed a single time. The chain uses TRBV6-6 and TRBJ2-7, with D possibly being TRBD1 (6 bases). The V end lost 5 bases, the J end lost 2 bases, and 16 bases lay between the germline ends. Germline loops: CDR1 MNHNY, CDR2 SVGAGI (reference sequence). CDR3 length equals 15 residues. CDR3 amino acids: CASSTGTANTYEQYF. The CDR3 DNA sequence: TGTGCCAGCAGTACAGGGACGGCCAACACCTACGAGCAGTACTTC.

The chain carries TRBV5-1 and TRBJ1-2; D is undetermined. Per the germline V gene, CDR1 is SGHRS and CDR2 is YFSETQ. V lost 2 bases and J 9 bases, leaving 11 bases between the germline ends. This CDR3 spans 12 amino acids. Written as DNA, the CDR3 is TGCGCCAGCAGCTTCGGCAGCGAGAGCTACACCTTC. Amino acid sequence: CASSFGSESYTF.

V gene TRBV7-8 combines with J gene TRBJ1-5; weak D call: TRBD1 (5 bases). CDR1 is SGHVS, CDR2 FQNEAQ, per germline. CDR3 length: 16 residues. V lost 1 base and J 5 bases, leaving 15 bases between the germline ends. The CDR3 DNA reads TGTGCCAGCAGCTTAGGATCCGGAGGGGCGGATCAGCCCCAGCATTTT. Its translation: CASSLGSGGADQPQHF.

Only one count was recorded for this clone. This rearrangement joins TRBV5-1 to TRBJ2-3; 7 bases align to TRBD1. The CDR3 is made up of 18 amino acids. In germline, CDR1 is SGHRS, CDR2 YFSETQ. The J segment lost 0 bases and the V segment lost 0 bases, leaving 10 bases of the junction unmatched. The CDR3 DNA is TGCGCCAGCAGCTTGGCCAGGGTGGCAGGGGGAAGCACAGATACGCAGTATTTT. As protein: CASSLARVAGGSTDTQYF.

The chain has TRBV5-1 and TRBJ1-4; 9 positions match TRBD1. This CDR3 is 16 amino acids long. Germline trimming cut 0 bases from V and 5 bases from J; bases unmatched to any gene: 5. In germline, CDR1 is SGHRS, CDR2 YFSETQ. CDR3: CASSLGRTGVNEKLFF. The CDR3 DNA sequence: TGCGCCAGCAGCTTGGGGAGGACAGGGGTGAATGAAAAACTGTTTTTT.

The genes are TRBV10-3 and TRBJ1-1; 11 nucleotides line up with TRBD1. The CDR3 loop spans 14 amino acids. CDR1 is ENHRY and CDR2 is SYGVKD in the germline V gene. J was trimmed by 6 bases and V by 5 bases; bases with no gene match: 5. The CDR3, as DNA: TGTGCCATCAGTACCCCGGGACAGGGGGCTGAAGCTTTCTTT. The encoded protein is CAISTPGQGAEAFF.

This clone was seen a handful of times. This CDR3 is CSVSTGAPQPQHF. The CDR3 DNA follows: TGCAGCGTTTCGACAGGGGCTCCTCAGCCCCAGCATTTT. The chain carries TRBV29-1 and TRBJ1-5; 8 bases match TRBD1. The trim removed 5 bases at V and 6 bases at J, leaving 6 bases unmatched. Looked up from germline, CDR1 is SQVTM and CDR2 is ANQGSEA. The CDR3 has 13 amino acids.

The rearrangement links TRBV29-1 to TRBJ2-1, with TRBD1 matching 7 bases. Germline loops: CDR1 SQVTM, CDR2 ANQGSEA. With 2 bases clipped from V and 0 bases from J, the junction kept 4 bases outside the gene matches. This CDR3 region has 15 residues. CDR3 loop: CSVEWDSRSYNEQFF. The CDR3 DNA follows: TGCAGCGTTGAATGGGACAGCCGCTCCTACAATGAGCAGTTCTTC.

The chain couples TRBV30 to TRBJ2-5; TRBD2 is a possible D gene (5 bases). CDR1 is GTSNPN, CDR2 SVGIG, per germline (reference sequence). The CDR3 consists of 12 residues. Trimming pared 4 bases from V and 0 bases from J, leaving 6 bases between. The CDR3 protein is CAWKRYQETQYF. Here the CDR3 DNA reads TGTGCCTGGAAGCGGTACCAAGAGACCCAGTACTTC.

This chain uses TRBV19 with TRBJ1-6; 10 nucleotides line up with TRBD1. The CDR3 length is 17 residues. V trimming: 5 bases; J trimming: 3 bases; junction bases outside the gene matches: 7. CDR1 LNHDA and CDR2 SQIVND come from the germline V gene (reference sequence). CDR3 region: CASSPRDRGFYNSPLHF. CDR3 nucleotides: TGTGCCAGTAGTCCCAGGGACAGGGGATTCTATAATTCACCCCTCCACTTT.

The rearrangement links TRBV5-1 to TRBJ1-1; D is perhaps TRBD1 (6 bases). Germline V lookup: CDR1 SGHRS, CDR2 YFSETQ. V lost 0 bases and J 10 bases, leaving 16 bases between the germline ends. This CDR3 comprises 14 residues. Here the CDR3 reads CASSLEQGPYGAFF. The CDR3 region has the DNA TGCGCCAGCAGCTTGGAACAGGGCCCCTATGGAGCTTTCTTT.

The rearrangement links TRBV5-1 to TRBJ1-1; D might be TRBD1 (6 bases). The V and J ends lost 0 bases and 2 bases respectively, with 11 bases between them. CDR1 is SGHRS and CDR2 is YFSETQ in the germline V gene. This CDR3 region has 15 residues. The CDR3 coding sequence is TGCGCCAGCAGCTTGGGATTAGGGGGAAACACTGAAGCTTTCTTT. Residues: CASSLGLGGNTEAFF.

The CDR3 here is CACAPGGNQPQHF. CDR3 sequence (DNA): TGTGCCTGCGCGCCAGGGGGCAATCAGCCCCAGCATTTT. The rearrangement joins TRBV12-3 or TRBV12-4 to TRBJ1-5, with D tentatively TRBD1 (6 bases). The V and J ends lost 11 bases and 2 bases respectively, with 13 bases between them. The CDR3 runs 13 residues.